What follows describes a single TCR beta chain. The antigen is not known. The junction shows a germline mismatch at one end, possibly a read error. These data are taken from a study of tumor-infiltrating lymphocytes in primary liver carcinoma. Study details: Samples gave roughly 3.65 to 8 million productive TCRbeta reads, similar across tissue types.

General study points: The difference in top-250-clone fraction between tumors and blood was significant, favoring tumors (p = 0.039).

Production of TCR beta cDNA used roughly 480 ng total RNA together with a constant-region primer. ARM-PCR, slightly modified, supplied the TCR beta libraries through three nested multiplex PCR rounds. TCRdb independently ran MiXCR on the multiplex PCR reads; one entry per CDR3 protein. The data contain 180,000 or so distinct CDR3 sequences, over 50% of them singletons. Germline DNA was also extracted, and blood RNA was taken from unsorted whole blood. The source of this sequence is a man in his forties with primary liver carcinoma and hepatitis B virus infection. The sequencing input was peripheral blood.

The chain's CDR3 is CAGSPSGLDTYERYF. The DNA for the CDR3 is TGTGCCGGCAGCCCTTCCGGACTAGACACCTACGAGCGGTACTTC. V usage is TRBV11-3 and J usage is TRBJ2-7; TRBD2 aligns across 7 bases. CDR3 length: 15 amino acids. The germline V gene has CDR1 SGHNT and CDR2 YENEEA.